Listed below are T cell receptor beta chains from one sample, sequenced in a study of T cells in Graves' hyperthyroidism and ophthalmopathy. TCRdb passed the multiplex PCR reads through MiXCR, listing each CDR3 protein once. The sample gives 540,000 or so distinct CDR3 sequences, about a sixth of which show up once; less than 9.5% is in the top ten. Sequenced: blood. These receptors came from a woman in her twenties or thirties with Graves' hyperthyroidism. CDR3s include the opening cysteine and the closing phenylalanine or tryptophan. The D gene is left open where the match is weak. Only part of the rows carry a size: once, few, many, or a class if the clone is expanded.

V gene: TRBV7-3
clone size: few
D gene: TRBD1
J gene: TRBJ1-2
CDR3 protein: CASSPAGGHGYTF
CDR3 DNA: TGTGCCAGCAGCCCGGCAGGGGGCCATGGCTACACCTTC

V gene: TRBV18
clone size: -
D gene: -
J gene: TRBJ1-2
CDR3 protein: CASSPRRGAPDGYTF
CDR3 DNA: TGTGCCAGCTCACCCCGACGGGGGGCTCCGGATGGCTACACCTTC

V gene: TRBV5-1
clone size: many
D gene: TRBD2
J gene: TRBJ2-1
CDR3 protein: CASSLDAGVEYNEQFF
CDR3 DNA: TGCGCCAGCAGCTTGGATGCGGGAGTAGAATACAATGAGCAGTTCTTC

V gene: TRBV20-1
clone size: few
D gene: TRBD1
J gene: TRBJ2-1
CDR3 protein: CSARPGQDNNEQFF
CDR3 DNA: TGCAGTGCTAGACCGGGACAGGACAACAATGAGCAGTTCTTC

V gene: TRBV12-3/TRBV12-4
clone size: many
D gene: TRBD1
J gene: TRBJ1-2
CDR3 protein: CASSKPGQGPGYTF
CDR3 DNA: TGTGCCAGCAGTAAACCGGGACAGGGACCTGGCTACACCTTC

V gene: TRBV20-1
clone size: many
D gene: -
J gene: TRBJ2-3
CDR3 protein: CSARERGSFFTDTQYF
CDR3 DNA: TGCAGTGCTAGAGAGAGGGGGTCGTTTTTCACAGATACGCAGTATTTT

V gene: TRBV20-1
clone size: few
D gene: -
J gene: TRBJ1-1
CDR3 protein: CSARDRPGGFMNTEAFF
CDR3 DNA: TGCAGTGCTAGAGATCGGCCGGGCGGGTTTATGAACACTGAAGCTTTCTTT

V gene: TRBV29-1
clone size: -
D gene: -
J gene: TRBJ1-4
CDR3 protein: CSARPSKTRRETTNEKLFF
CDR3 DNA: TGCAGCGCCCGACCTTCTAAGACCCGAAGAGAGACAACTAATGAAAAACTGTTTTTT

V gene: TRBV20-1
clone size: many
D gene: -
J gene: TRBJ2-1
CDR3 protein: CSAVLLRGNSYNEQFF
CDR3 DNA: TGCAGTGCCGTACTCCTTCGCGGGAATTCCTACAATGAGCAGTTCTTC

V gene: TRBV28
clone size: many
D gene: -
J gene: TRBJ1-1
CDR3 protein: CASTGGSGVTEAFF
CDR3 DNA: TGTGCCTCTACCGGGGGGTCCGGTGTCACTGAAGCTTTCTTT

V gene: TRBV27
clone size: many
D gene: -
J gene: TRBJ2-7
CDR3 protein: CASSWGGINYEQYF
CDR3 DNA: TGTGCCAGCAGCTGGGGGGGCATTAACTACGAGCAGTACTTC

V gene: TRBV12-3/TRBV12-4
clone size: -
D gene: TRBD2
J gene: TRBJ2-3
CDR3 protein: CASSLSPTSESTDTQYF
CDR3 DNA: TGTGCCAGCAGTTTGTCCCCCACTAGCGAGAGCACAGATACGCAGTATTTT

V gene: TRBV10-3
clone size: -
D gene: -
J gene: TRBJ1-1
CDR3 protein: CAITSGRIEAFF
CDR3 DNA: TGTGCCATCACCTCCGGACGGATTGAAGCTTTCTTT

V gene: TRBV12-3/TRBV12-4
clone size: many
D gene: TRBD1
J gene: TRBJ2-1
CDR3 protein: CASTDRGSYNEQFF
CDR3 DNA: TGTGCCAGCACCGACAGGGGATCCTACAATGAGCAGTTCTTC

V gene: TRBV28
clone size: many
D gene: -
J gene: TRBJ2-7
CDR3 protein: CASSFRGVSGEQYF
CDR3 DNA: TGTGCCAGCAGTTTTCGAGGTGTATCGGGCGAGCAGTACTTC

V gene: TRBV5-1
clone size: many
D gene: -
J gene: TRBJ2-2
CDR3 protein: CASSLDQGGVGELFF
CDR3 DNA: TGCGCCAGCAGCTTGGACCAGGGCGGTGTCGGGGAGCTGTTTTTT

V gene: TRBV6-1
clone size: -
D gene: -
J gene: TRBJ1-6
CDR3 protein: CASIPGRTYNSPLHF
CDR3 DNA: TGTGCCAGCATCCCGGGACGGACATATAATTCACCCCTCCACTTT

V gene: TRBV27
clone size: few
D gene: -
J gene: TRBJ2-2
CDR3 protein: CASSLILKLDGELFF
CDR3 DNA: TGTGCCAGCAGTTTAATACTAAAATTGGACGGGGAGCTGTTTTTT

V gene: TRBV19
clone size: few
D gene: -
J gene: TRBJ1-5
CDR3 protein: CASRSGDLVQPQHF
CDR3 DNA: TGTGCCAGTAGGTCAGGCGATCTGGTTCAGCCCCAGCATTTT

V gene: TRBV20-1
clone size: -
D gene: TRBD2
J gene: TRBJ2-1
CDR3 protein: CSARDSGGSYNEQFF
CDR3 DNA: TGCAGTGCTAGAGACTCGGGGGGGAGCTACAATGAGCAGTTCTTC

V gene: TRBV19
clone size: -
D gene: TRBD2
J gene: TRBJ2-4
CDR3 protein: CASSIRGGSDAKNIQYF
CDR3 DNA: TGTGCCAGTAGTATAAGGGGCGGGAGCGATGCCAAAAACATTCAGTACTTC

V gene: TRBV27
clone size: -
D gene: TRBD2
J gene: TRBJ2-3
CDR3 protein: CASSLSPPLLAGGSTDTQYF
CDR3 DNA: TGTGCCAGCAGTTTATCACCCCCCCTACTAGCGGGAGGGAGCACAGATACGCAGTATTTT

V gene: TRBV7-9
clone size: many
D gene: -
J gene: TRBJ2-1
CDR3 protein: CASSLFGVYNEQFF
CDR3 DNA: TGTGCCAGCAGCTTATTCGGGGTCTACAATGAGCAGTTCTTC

V gene: TRBV7-2
clone size: many
D gene: TRBD1
J gene: TRBJ1-2
CDR3 protein: CASSLGSAGGYGYTF
CDR3 DNA: TGTGCCAGCAGCTTAGGGTCGGCAGGGGGGTATGGCTACACCTTC

V gene: TRBV6-1
clone size: many
D gene: -
J gene: TRBJ2-7
CDR3 protein: CASSLPPGEGSYEQYF
CDR3 DNA: TGTGCCAGCTCGTTACCTCCAGGAGAAGGGTCCTACGAGCAGTACTTC

V gene: TRBV29-1
clone size: many
D gene: TRBD2
J gene: TRBJ2-7
CDR3 protein: CSAETSGRAFEQYF
CDR3 DNA: TGCAGCGCCGAAACTAGCGGGAGGGCATTTGAGCAGTACTTC

V gene: TRBV6-1
clone size: many
D gene: -
J gene: TRBJ1-1
CDR3 protein: CASSDLRSYLNTEAFF
CDR3 DNA: TGTGCCAGCAGTGATCTTCGGTCGTACTTGAACACTGAAGCTTTCTTT

V gene: TRBV10-3
clone size: few
D gene: TRBD1
J gene: TRBJ2-5
CDR3 protein: CAISESLDRGGETQYF
CDR3 DNA: TGTGCCATCAGTGAGTCCTTGGACAGGGGAGGCGAGACCCAGTACTTC

V gene: TRBV7-2
clone size: many
D gene: -
J gene: TRBJ2-5
CDR3 protein: CASSTLARWQETQYF
CDR3 DNA: TGTGCCAGCAGCACTCTAGCGCGGTGGCAAGAGACCCAGTACTTC

V gene: TRBV30
clone size: many
D gene: TRBD2
J gene: TRBJ2-1
CDR3 protein: CAWTPTSAYNEQFF
CDR3 DNA: TGTGCCTGGACCCCGACTAGCGCCTACAATGAGCAGTTCTTC

V gene: TRBV11-2
clone size: many
D gene: TRBD2
J gene: TRBJ2-7
CDR3 protein: CASSHTMRAGGSYEQYF
CDR3 DNA: TGTGCCAGCAGCCATACGATGAGGGCGGGAGGCTCCTACGAGCAGTACTTC

V gene: TRBV7-2
clone size: many
D gene: TRBD2
J gene: TRBJ2-4
CDR3 protein: CASSPPAGANIQYF
CDR3 DNA: TGTGCCAGCAGCCCCCCAGCGGGAGCAAACATTCAGTACTTC

V gene: TRBV19
clone size: few
D gene: TRBD1
J gene: TRBJ1-5
CDR3 protein: CASSDRGLRNQPQHF
CDR3 DNA: TGTGCCAGTAGTGACAGGGGGCTCCGGAATCAGCCCCAGCATTTT

V gene: TRBV24-1
clone size: -
D gene: -
J gene: TRBJ2-1
CDR3 protein: CATSETPGGEQFF
CDR3 DNA: TGTGCCACCAGTGAGACTCCAGGCGGTGAGCAGTTCTTC

V gene: TRBV3-1
clone size: many
D gene: TRBD2
J gene: TRBJ2-3
CDR3 protein: CASSLRAGATDTQYF
CDR3 DNA: TGTGCCAGCAGCCTTCGAGCGGGAGCCACAGATACGCAGTATTTT

V gene: TRBV7-9
clone size: few
D gene: -
J gene: TRBJ1-3
CDR3 protein: CASSSEEPGTIDTIYF
CDR3 DNA: TGTGCCAGCAGCTCCGAGGAGCCCGGTACAATAGACACCATATATTTT

V gene: TRBV7-2
clone size: many
D gene: TRBD1
J gene: TRBJ2-7
CDR3 protein: CASSQPPGTGSYEQYF
CDR3 DNA: TGTGCCAGCAGCCAACCCCCCGGGACAGGGTCCTACGAGCAGTACTTC

V gene: TRBV6-1
clone size: many
D gene: -
J gene: TRBJ1-2
CDR3 protein: CASSSGQISNYGYTF
CDR3 DNA: TGTGCCAGCAGCTCCGGACAGATTTCTAACTATGGCTACACCTTC

V gene: TRBV20-1
clone size: -
D gene: -
J gene: TRBJ2-3
CDR3 protein: CSARDPLSTDTQYF
CDR3 DNA: TGCAGTGCTAGAGACCCCCTTAGCACAGATACGCAGTATTTT

V gene: TRBV10-2
clone size: -
D gene: -
J gene: TRBJ1-1
CDR3 protein: CASSETSEAFF
CDR3 DNA: TGCGCCAGCAGTGAAACGTCTGAAGCTTTCTTT

V gene: TRBV5-6
clone size: many
D gene: -
J gene: TRBJ2-2
CDR3 protein: CASSFLGGELFF
CDR3 DNA: TGTGCCAGCAGCTTTCTCGGCGGGGAGCTGTTTTTT

V gene: TRBV7-8
clone size: many
D gene: -
J gene: TRBJ1-2
CDR3 protein: CASSSSVPPHGYTF
CDR3 DNA: TGTGCCAGCAGCTCCAGTGTTCCTCCCCATGGCTACACCTTC

V gene: TRBV27
clone size: many
D gene: -
J gene: TRBJ2-7
CDR3 protein: CASSLKSSYEQYF
CDR3 DNA: TGTGCCAGCAGCCTTAAGAGTTCCTACGAGCAGTACTTC

V gene: TRBV30
clone size: many
D gene: TRBD1
J gene: TRBJ2-7
CDR3 protein: CAWSVGTDSSYEQYF
CDR3 DNA: TGTGCCTGGAGTGTTGGGACAGATAGCTCCTACGAGCAGTACTTC

V gene: TRBV18
clone size: -
D gene: TRBD1
J gene: TRBJ2-7
CDR3 protein: CASSPLGTDRREQYF
CDR3 DNA: TGTGCCAGCTCACCACTCGGGACGGACAGGAGGGAGCAGTACTTC

V gene: TRBV6-1
clone size: few
D gene: TRBD2
J gene: TRBJ2-2
CDR3 protein: CASSEISGRGTGELFF
CDR3 DNA: TGTGCCAGCAGTGAGATTAGCGGGAGAGGAACCGGGGAGCTGTTTTTT

V gene: TRBV29-1
clone size: few
D gene: -
J gene: TRBJ2-1
CDR3 protein: CSEGGSYNEQFF
CDR3 DNA: TGCAGCGAAGGGGGATCCTACAATGAGCAGTTCTTC

V gene: TRBV11-2
clone size: many
D gene: -
J gene: TRBJ2-7
CDR3 protein: CASSLSLNYEQYF
CDR3 DNA: TGTGCCAGCAGCTTAAGTCTCAACTACGAGCAGTACTTC

V gene: TRBV6-6
clone size: -
D gene: TRBD2
J gene: TRBJ2-1
CDR3 protein: CASSYSMLAGGPGEQFF
CDR3 DNA: TGTGCCAGCAGTTACTCGATGCTAGCGGGAGGGCCGGGCGAGCAGTTCTTC

V gene: TRBV2
clone size: many
D gene: -
J gene: TRBJ1-1
CDR3 protein: CASRIPGTMNTEAFF
CDR3 DNA: TGTGCCAGCAGGATACCGGGAACAATGAACACTGAAGCTTTCTTT

V gene: TRBV7-3
clone size: many
D gene: TRBD2
J gene: TRBJ2-1
CDR3 protein: CASSLNGLAGGNEQFF
CDR3 DNA: TGTGCCAGCAGCTTAAACGGACTAGCGGGAGGGAACGAGCAGTTCTTC

V gene: TRBV7-9
clone size: few
D gene: TRBD2
J gene: TRBJ2-1
CDR3 protein: CASSLGLAGGGEQFF
CDR3 DNA: TGTGCCAGCAGCTTGGGACTAGCGGGAGGCGGTGAGCAGTTCTTC

V gene: TRBV6-5
clone size: many
D gene: TRBD1
J gene: TRBJ2-7
CDR3 protein: CASSYPGTEGQGEQYF
CDR3 DNA: TGTGCCAGCAGTTACCCCGGGACAGAAGGACAAGGCGAGCAGTACTTC

V gene: TRBV5-1
clone size: -
D gene: TRBD2
J gene: TRBJ2-1
CDR3 protein: CASSRIAGYNEQFF
CDR3 DNA: TGCGCCAGCAGTAGAATAGCGGGATACAATGAGCAGTTCTTC

V gene: TRBV27
clone size: many
D gene: -
J gene: TRBJ2-1
CDR3 protein: CASIGDPKGEQFF
CDR3 DNA: TGTGCCAGCATAGGGGACCCTAAAGGTGAGCAGTTCTTC

V gene: TRBV3-1
clone size: many
D gene: TRBD2
J gene: TRBJ2-1
CDR3 protein: CASSTLAGVHYNEQFF
CDR3 DNA: TGTGCCAGCAGCACCCTAGCGGGGGTACACTACAATGAGCAGTTCTTC